This TCR beta chain was captured by sequencing in a study of identical twins. Template switching (which added a universal primer site) was used, and cDNA carried unique molecular identifiers. TCRdb recomputed calls from the 5' RACE reads with MiXCR, one row per CDR3 protein. The repertoire includes 520,000 or so distinct CDR3 sequences, approximately 22% of them detected once, and around 0.91% sits in the top ten. This clonotype was detected only a few times. The CDR3 extends over 16 amino acids. V dropped 2 bases and J dropped 5 bases, with 21 bases sitting between them. Germline V CDR1 and CDR2: DFQATT, SNEGSKA (reference sequence). These data also featured in a second study, about T cells expressing NK-cell markers. That paper states: The authors derived TCR beta repertoires from sorted CD3+CD56+NKG2C+, CD3+CD56+NKG2C- and CD3+CD56-NKG2C+ T cells.

The sequence was obtained from a woman aged 18-35 years in good health. Sequenced sample: CD4+ T cells sorted from blood. The J gene is TRBJ2-5, the V gene TRBV20-1; D possibly uses TRBD1 or TRBD2 (5 bases each). The CDR3 loop is CSARIIGTLMGETQYF. The CDR3 DNA is TGCAGTGCTAGAATCATAGGGACCCTGATGGGTGAGACCCAGTACTTC.